Listed here are 3 T cell receptor beta chains from one sample, sequenced in a study of T-cell memory formation after mild COVID-19. TCRdb re-analysed the 5' RACE reads in MiXCR, keeping a single row per CDR3 protein. The sample lists about 400,000 distinct CDR3 sequences; around a sixth were seen once. Sequences were obtained from PBMCs or a T cell subset sorted from them (not recorded which). All receptors derive from a man younger than 30 who had mild COVID-19 (a few samples of this study predate the infection). Cell type and time point are not known.

The chain links TRBV7-2 to TRBJ1-2, with TRBD1 matching over 12 bases. The junction had 9 bases not matched to a gene; V was cut back by 2 bases and J by 8 bases. CDR3 size: 16 residues. Germline V gene lookup returns CDR1 SGHTA and CDR2 FQGNSA. The CDR3 sequence: CASSLYAGTGGGGYTF. The CDR3 DNA reads TGTGCCAGCAGCTTATACGCCGGGACAGGGGGCGGGGGCTACACCTTC.

The CDR3 nucleotides are TGTGCCAGCAGCCATCGCCGGGGACTCGATGAAAAACTGTTTTTT. It specifies CASSHRRGLDEKLFF. The rearrangement uses TRBV7-9 and TRBJ1-4; possibly TRBD1 for D (5 bases). The V and J ends lost 5 bases and 6 bases respectively, with 16 bases between them. This CDR3 region has 15 residues. Germline V gene sequence: CDR1 SEHNR, CDR2 FQNEAQ (reference sequence).

This clonotype was seen only a few times. CDR3 DNA sequence: TGCGCCAGCAGCCAACTAGCGGGGGGCAAGAGGAACACTGAAGCTTTCTTT. It is translated as CASSQLAGGKRNTEAFF. J is TRBJ1-1 and V is TRBV4-1, with D possibly TRBD1 on 6 matching bases. From germline, CDR1 is MGHRA and CDR2 YSYEKL. CDR3 length equals 17 residues. Between the trimmed V and J ends, which lost 2 bases and 1 base, there was a span of 17 bases.